This T cell receptor (beta chain) was captured by sequencing in a study of PD-L1 blockade in urothelial cancer (TCRdb year 2017). About the study as a whole: Therapy was started around 2014 for all patients, and atezolizumab 1,200 mg was administered intravenously every 3 weeks. About 85% of the 29 patients were males with bladder-origin urothelial cancer, and about 65% of the roughly 30 reported a prior smoking history. Blood samples were analyzed at 3 weeks after treatment start (second dose) and at 6 weeks after treatment start. Just over 28 patients had pretreatment blood TCR-seq, around 25 had at least one posttreatment blood collection, and around 25 had tumor TCR-seq. Durable clinical benefit was defined as progression-free survival longer than 6 months, and TCR features were also tested against progression-free and overall survival. Patients had an ECOG performance status of 0 or 1 and had received between 0 and 3 prior chemotherapy regimens. Durable clinical benefit was achieved by nine patients but not by the remaining 20. Whole exome sequencing and RNA sequencing of pretreatment tumors were performed alongside TCR sequencing in the same patients. The study, an exploratory multi-omic analysis, examined somatic, immune and clinical correlates of response to PD-L1 blockade with atezolizumab in urothelial cancer. Pretreatment tumor samples, along with matched peripheral blood collected serially before and after atezolizumab treatment, underwent TCR sequencing. Blood samples yielded a median of around 150,000 T cells and roughly 80,000 unique TCRs, with median clonality approximately 0.08.

Synthetic TCR analog templates were spiked into each PCR to estimate absolute template abundance from read counts. The immunoSEQ assay was used to amplify TCRbeta CDR3 regions from genomic DNA with bias-controlled V and J gene primers. Rearranged TCRbeta segments were sequenced at approximately 20X coverage. As for the authors' bioinformatics: Clustering was used to correct sequencing errors, and CDR3s were annotated against IMGT so that V, D and J genes could be assigned. Downstream analyses used only productive TCRbeta rearrangements, leaving out any out-of-frame or stop-codon sequences. Clonality was calculated as one minus the Shannon entropy normalized by the log of the number of unique productive sequences. Fisher's exact test with Benjamini-Hochberg correction, using a cutoff of adjusted p below 0.01, was how clones that differed between time points or between blood and tumor were identified. The immuneACCESS repertoire file appears here via TCRdb, limited to in-frame rearrangements. These files lack a portion of the clones; in checked studies, under half of the deficit traces to unresolved V genes, and the cause of the others is not known. V and J calls and clone size follow that table, whereas D and trimming were derived from the DNA. The sample table holds more than 45,000 clones, of which almost 85% were seen once. Almost 4.5% of the sample is in the top ten clones.

Turning to this clone: Its cognate antigen has yet to be identified. No base quality values were provided; no much bigger clone lies one nucleotide off.

CDR1 MDHEN and CDR2 SYDVKM were looked up in the germline V gene. Compared with germline, V lacks 8 bases and J lacks 4 bases; bases without a gene match: 5. The CDR3 runs 13 amino acids, cysteine and phenylalanine included. The DNA shown is the 39-base CDR3, in frame from base 1. The paper as a whole reports these results and caveats: Because the sample size was small (n ≈ 31) and many exploratory analyses were performed, the results are intended to be hypothesis-generating. At 3 weeks after the start of treatment, tumor-associated TCR clones in peripheral blood had expanded more in patients with durable benefit (n of about 20, p = 0.022). Improved progression-free and overall survival was found to be associated with pretreatment peripheral blood TCR clonality below the median.

A cohort of around 29 patients with locally advanced or metastatic urothelial carcinoma, treated at Memorial Sloan Kettering on a trial protocol, was included. Peripheral blood mononuclear cells were collected from each patient pretreatment and during treatment, giving between 1 and 8 total time points per patient. The Qiagen DNeasy Blood extraction kit was used to purify genomic DNA from total PBMCs and from tumor samples. Collected pretreatment and during treatment, PBMCs were isolated and stored as previously described. This material consisted of PBMCs, taken around atezolizumab (anti-PD-L1) treatment. This TCR derives from a man aged 65-85 years with urothelial cancer. The receptor chain draws on TRBV28 and TRBJ2-1; TRBD1 matches 7 bases in the middle. The CDR3 reads as follows: CASRIQGYNEQFF. The DNA is as follows: TGTGCCAGCCGTATACAGGGGTACAATGAGCAGTTCTTC. The entire variable domain, with the stretches around the CDR3 drawn from the reference TRBV28 and TRBJ2-1 proteins, is DVKVTQSSRYLVKRTGEKVFLECVQDMDHENMFWYRQDPGLGLRLIYFSYDVKMKEKGDIPEGYSVSREKKERFSLILESASTNQTSMYLCASRIQGYNEQFFGPGTRLTVL.